These T cell receptor beta chains were read from a single sample in a study of OX40 agonist ivuxolimab in advanced cancers. Some clones are missing from TCRdb's copy, which holds only in-frame ones; the method was immunoSEQ multiplex PCR. The data show some 66,000 clones, 83% seen once. The sequenced sample was CD4+ or CD8+ T cells sorted from blood, obtained in a trial of the OX40 agonist ivuxolimab. All receptors come from an adult with an advanced solid tumor such as melanoma, head and neck, liver or kidney cancer. CDR3s leave out the opening cysteine and the closing phenylalanine or tryptophan. The D gene is left open where the match is weak.

CDR3aa: ASSSPVPPRGEQY
v_gene: TRBV28
j_gene: TRBJ2-5
d_gene: .

CDR3aa: ASSLAGVEKLF
v_gene: TRBV5-6
j_gene: TRBJ1-4
d_gene: .

CDR3aa: ASSSRGGNQPQH
v_gene: TRBV11-2
j_gene: TRBJ1-5
d_gene: .

CDR3aa: ASQGQGADEQY
v_gene: TRBV2
j_gene: TRBJ2-7
d_gene: TRBD1

CDR3aa: ASSPGDSPLH
v_gene: TRBV18
j_gene: TRBJ1-6
d_gene: .

CDR3aa: ASSKGDSGTLATQY
v_gene: TRBV21-1
j_gene: TRBJ2-5
d_gene: .

CDR3aa: ASSLEEVGTDTQY
v_gene: TRBV5-1
j_gene: TRBJ2-3
d_gene: .

CDR3aa: ASSYDNSNQPQH
v_gene: TRBV6-5
j_gene: TRBJ1-5
d_gene: .

CDR3aa: ASSFGAGGRSYEQY
v_gene: TRBV27
j_gene: TRBJ2-7
d_gene: TRBD2

CDR3aa: AWSVSGGYT
v_gene: TRBV30
j_gene: TRBJ1-2
d_gene: .

CDR3aa: ASSFGERTTQY
v_gene: TRBV11-3
j_gene: TRBJ2-5
d_gene: .

CDR3aa: ASSYFTAKNIQY
v_gene: TRBV6-6
j_gene: TRBJ2-4
d_gene: .

CDR3aa: ASSRGQGANEKLF
v_gene: TRBV5-5
j_gene: TRBJ1-4
d_gene: TRBD1

CDR3aa: ASSPSRTDGYT
v_gene: TRBV4-2
j_gene: TRBJ1-2
d_gene: .

CDR3aa: ASSIVPGQGLMFVGLGYYNEQF
v_gene: TRBV19
j_gene: TRBJ2-1
d_gene: TRBD1

CDR3aa: ASSIAIGTHYEQY
v_gene: TRBV19
j_gene: TRBJ2-7
d_gene: .

CDR3aa: ASRGPPGQGWIGELF
v_gene: TRBV25-1
j_gene: TRBJ2-2
d_gene: TRBD1

CDR3aa: ASKGGSYNEQF
v_gene: TRBV10-2
j_gene: TRBJ2-1
d_gene: .

CDR3aa: ASSSRVVLGAKNIQY
v_gene: TRBV7-2
j_gene: TRBJ2-4
d_gene: .

CDR3aa: ASSPDGYMNTEAF
v_gene: TRBV19
j_gene: TRBJ1-1
d_gene: .

CDR3aa: ASSYPSGGPSKQF
v_gene: TRBV6-5
j_gene: TRBJ2-1
d_gene: TRBD2

CDR3aa: ASSLASGRASGTDTQY
v_gene: TRBV7-9
j_gene: TRBJ2-3
d_gene: TRBD2

CDR3aa: AWSDRYEQY
v_gene: TRBV30
j_gene: TRBJ2-7
d_gene: .

CDR3aa: ASSMGVGDQPQH
v_gene: TRBV19
j_gene: TRBJ1-5
d_gene: .

CDR3aa: ASSQDTAEAF
v_gene: TRBV14
j_gene: TRBJ1-1
d_gene: .